The rows below give T cell receptor beta chains drawn from one sample of a study of blood T cell repertoires in COVID-19. The method was immunoSEQ multiplex PCR; TCRdb's version includes in-frame clones alone and lacks a portion of them. The table lists tens of thousands of clones, around 87% of them singletons. Sequencing input: peripheral blood. The receptors were sampled from a human donor in a cohort sampled during active COVID-19. The CDR3 runs from the conserved cysteine through the conserved F or W. Each record gives: clone size, V gene, D gene, J gene, CDR3 protein, CDR3 DNA. D genes are given only for firm matches. Not every row has a clone size; where given, it reads once, few, many or a size class.

.,TRBV18,TRBD2,TRBJ2-6,CASSPSGGSGANVLTF,TGTGCCAGCTCACCGAGCGGGGGCTCTGGGGCCAACGTCCTGACTTTC
once,TRBV7-3,TRBD2,TRBJ2-2,CASSWGLAGGGTGELFF,TGTGCCAGCAGCTGGGGACTAGCGGGGGGCGGAACCGGGGAGCTGTTTTTT
.,TRBV5-5,.,TRBJ2-1,CASSLERRLYNEQFF,TGTGCCAGCAGCTTGGAACGGAGGCTCTACAATGAGCAGTTCTTC
.,TRBV19,TRBD2,TRBJ2-4,CASSILRAGLSRGAIQYF,TGTGCCAGCAGTATACTCCGAGCGGGACTATCGCGGGGGGCCATTCAGTACTTC
.,TRBV12-3/TRBV12-4,.,TRBJ1-1,CASHGPGNTEAFF,TGTGCCAGCCACGGTCCGGGGAACACTGAAGCTTTCTTT
.,TRBV7-2,TRBD1,TRBJ2-5,CASSSDRGETQYF,TGTGCCAGCAGCTCGGACAGGGGTGAGACCCAGTACTTC
.,TRBV27,TRBD2,TRBJ2-2,CASRRSGGAGTGELFF,TGTGCCAGCAGACGTAGCGGGGGGGCGGGCACCGGGGAGCTGTTTTTT
.,TRBV24-1,TRBD2,TRBJ2-4,CATSDKGLAGGRLAKNIQYF,TGTGCCACCAGTGATAAGGGACTAGCGGGGGGGAGGTTAGCCAAAAACATTCAGTACTTC
once,TRBV6-5,TRBD1,TRBJ1-1,CASARTGVNTEAFF,TGTGCCAGCGCCCGAACAGGGGTGAACACTGAAGCTTTCTTT
.,TRBV5-6,TRBD1,TRBJ1-5,CASSLGWDRVLSAQHF,TGTGCCAGCAGCTTGGGTTGGGACAGGGTATTATCAGCCCAGCATTTT
.,TRBV7-3,TRBD1,TRBJ2-3,CASSAGGGGTDTQYF,TGTGCCAGCAGCGCAGGGGGCGGGGGCACAGATACGCAGTATTTT
.,TRBV12-3/TRBV12-4,.,TRBJ2-7,CASSSLLEQYF,TGTGCCAGCAGTTCCCTACTCGAGCAGTACTTC
.,TRBV5-5,TRBD1,TRBJ1-4,CASSNKGAANEKLFF,TGTGCCAGCAGCAACAAGGGGGCGGCTAATGAAAAACTGTTTTTT
.,TRBV7-2,TRBD2,TRBJ2-7,CASSLGLAGGGYEQYF,TGTGCCAGCAGCTTAGGTCTAGCGGGGGGTGGCTACGAGCAGTACTTC
.,TRBV29-1,TRBD1,TRBJ1-2,CSGRTGYGYTF,TGCAGCGGACGGACAGGCTATGGCTACACCTTC
.,TRBV5-1,.,TRBJ2-5,CASSPQGGETQYF,TGCGCCAGCAGCCCACAGGGGGGGGAGACCCAGTACTTC
.,TRBV6-5,.,TRBJ1-4,CASRLRPWGEEKLFF,TGTGCCAGCAGGCTCAGGCCGTGGGGGGAGGAAAAACTGTTTTTT
.,TRBV19,TRBD2,TRBJ2-7,CASSIEAAGATYEQYF,TGTGCCAGTAGTATAGAGGCAGCGGGGGCCACCTACGAGCAGTACTTC
.,TRBV5-5,.,TRBJ1-2,CASSLASIRDYGYTF,TGTGCCAGCAGCTTGGCCTCCATCCGCGACTATGGCTACACCTTC
.,TRBV7-8,TRBD1,TRBJ1-1,CASSPTDRKAFF,TGTGCCAGCAGCCCGACGGACAGGAAAGCTTTCTTT
.,TRBV27,TRBD1,TRBJ2-7,CASSRPGTGVYEQYF,TGTGCCAGCAGCCGACCCGGGACAGGGGTTTACGAGCAGTACTTC
.,TRBV14,TRBD2,TRBJ2-3,CASSLYGRTSGGSSDTQYF,TGTGCCAGCAGCCTCTATGGGCGGACTAGCGGGGGGTCATCGGATACGCAGTATTTT
.,TRBV27,.,TRBJ2-1,CASGLRGALSYNEQFF,TGTGCCAGCGGGCTCAGGGGGGCACTCTCCTACAATGAGCAGTTCTTC
few,TRBV4-2,.,TRBJ2-7,CASSGTDAPYEQYF,TGTGCCAGCAGCGGGACTGACGCCCCCTACGAGCAGTACTTC
.,TRBV18,TRBD2,TRBJ2-1,CASSLGTSGASYNEQFF,TGTGCCAGCTCACTAGGGACTAGCGGGGCCTCCTACAATGAGCAGTTCTTC
once,TRBV5-1,TRBD1,TRBJ2-7,CASSLAPGGDEQYF,TGCGCCAGCAGCTTGGCCCCAGGGGGCGACGAGCAGTACTTC
.,TRBV18,TRBD1,TRBJ1-4,CASSPGQGVNEKLFF,TGTGCCAGCTCACCTGGACAGGGCGTTAATGAAAAACTGTTTTTT
few,TRBV11-2,.,TRBJ2-3,CASSAKWGGGRGTDTQYF,TGTGCCAGCAGCGCAAAATGGGGCGGGGGCCGAGGAACAGATACGCAGTATTTT
.,TRBV6-2/TRBV6-3,TRBD1,TRBJ1-5,CASSSPGTDQPQHF,TGTGCCAGCAGTTCCCCCGGGACAGATCAGCCCCAGCATTTT
.,TRBV14,.,TRBJ2-5,CASSQVVAIQETQYF,TGTGCCAGCAGCCAGGTAGTCGCTATCCAAGAGACCCAGTACTTC
.,TRBV15,TRBD1,TRBJ1-1,CATSRGTGNTEAFF,TGTGCCACCAGCAGGGGGACAGGGAACACTGAAGCTTTCTTT